This TCR beta chain is from a study of blood T cell repertoires in COVID-19. Adults between about 18 and 89 years of age took part from under 25 US areas. Allocation to cohorts depended on clinical history reported by the participants. Exposed enrollees had met someone with a PCR-confirmed or clinician-diagnosed COVID-19 case at some point within the 2 weeks before study entry. Libraries were prepared by immunoSEQ multiplex PCR; TCRdb keeps only in-frame clonotypes and omits some of them. Counted here are fewer than 300,000 clones, around 83% occurring once; the ten biggest clones make up roughly 5.3%. V lost 3 bases, J lost 3 bases, and 10 bases lay in between. CDR1 LGHDT and CDR2 YNNKEL come from the germline V gene (reference sequence). The CDR3 is 14 amino acids.

The source is a man aged 40-55 years who had been exposed to COVID-19. The V call is TRBV3-1 (or the pseudogene TRBV3-2), the J call TRBJ2-3; tentative D call: TRBD1 (5 bases). Input material: PBMCs or T cells enriched from blood (not recorded which). The CDR3 DNA reads TGTGCCAGCAGCCAGCCTTACAGGACAGATACGCAGTATTTT. This codes for CASSQPYRTDTQYF.